These 16 T cell receptor beta chains were sequenced from one sample in a study of shared clonotypes between healthy human individuals. The assay was immunoSEQ multiplex PCR, and TCRdb's table has in-frame clones only and misses some. The sample lists 900,000 to 1,200,000 clones, 75% to 85% occurring once. Sequenced input: memory CD4+ T cells from PBMCs. Documented subset: CD45RA-negative fraction. All receptors derive from a man between 18 and 35 years old in good health. Some clones in this sample may be carry-over from other donors' samples.

The rearrangement joins TRBV11-3 to TRBJ2-1; TRBD2 agrees at 8 bases. The ends lost 5 bases at V and 9 bases at J; junction bases unmatched: 9. The CDR3 contains 14 residues. Looked up from germline, CDR1 is SGHNT and CDR2 is YENEEA. The CDR3 DNA reads TGTGCCAGCAGCCGGGCGGGAGGTTGGGGTGAGCAGTTCTTC. Translating it yields CASSRAGGWGEQFF. Combining the CDR3 with reference TRBV11-3 and TRBJ2-1 gives the whole variable domain EAGVVQSPRYKIIEKKQPVAFWCNPISGHNTLYWYLQNLGQGPELLIRYENEEAVDDSQLPKDRFSAERLKGVDSTLKIQPAELGDSAVYLCASSRAGGWGEQFFGPGTRLTVL.

This clone was picked up a small number of times. The chain has TRBV19 and TRBJ2-3; D gene uncertain. The CDR3 has 14 residues. Trimming stripped 3 bases from V and 0 bases from J, with 7 bases between. In germline, CDR1 is LNHDA, CDR2 SQIVND (reference sequence). In DNA form, the CDR3 reads TGTGCCAGTAGTATGTACCGAAGCACAGATACGCAGTATTTT. Protein: CASSMYRSTDTQYF. Filled out from reference TRBV19 and TRBJ2-3, the complete variable domain reads DGGITQSPKYLFRKEGQNVTLSCEQNLNHDAMYWYRQDPGQGLRLIYYSQIVNDFQKGDIAEGYSVSREKKESFPLTVTSAQKNPTAFYLCASSMYRSTDTQYFGPGTRLTVL.

With respect to this clone: Other nucleotide sequences from this sample produce the same CDR3. This rearrangement joins TRBV6-6 to TRBJ2-2; the D is unclear. In germline, CDR1 is MNHNY, CDR2 SVGAGI (reference sequence). V was trimmed by 5 bases and J by 2 bases, leaving 3 bases between them. The CDR3 is 12 amino acids. The CDR3 region is CASSTNTGELFF. The CDR3 DNA reads TGTGCCAGCAGTACCAACACCGGGGAGCTGTTTTTT.

There are a few counts of this clone. This sample also contains other DNA sequences that code for the same CDR3. The rearrangement uses TRBV7-2 and TRBJ1-1; the D is unclear. This CDR3 comprises 13 residues. Trimming removed 1 base from V and 1 base from J, with 4 bases in between. Germline loops: CDR1 SGHTA, CDR2 FQGNSA. CDR3 sequence: CASSLGQNTEAFF. The CDR3 region has the DNA TGTGCCAGCAGCTTAGGACAGAACACTGAAGCTTTCTTT. Using reference TRBV7-2 and TRBJ1-1 for the parts outside the CDR3, the full variable domain is GAGVSQSPSNKVTEKGKDVELRCDPISGHTALYWYRQSLGQGLEFLIYFQGNSAPDKSGLPSDRFSAERTGGSVSTLTIQRTQQEDSAVYLCASSLGQNTEAFFGQGTRLTVV.

This chain uses TRBV9 with TRBJ1-4, with no clear D. With 0 bases removed from V and 8 bases from J, the gap between germline ends came to 5 bases. The CDR3 extends over 12 amino acids. From germline, CDR1 is SGDLS and CDR2 YYNGEE. The CDR3 DNA sequence: TGTGCCAGCAGCGTAGACGAGGAAAAACTGTTTTTT. This gives the protein CASSVDEEKLFF.

The chain joins TRBV7-3 to TRBJ1-2; 7 bases line up with TRBD1. The V gene's germline CDR1 is SGHTA and CDR2 FQGTGA. CDR3 size: 13 residues. With 5 bases clipped from V and 6 bases from J, the junction kept 6 bases outside the gene matches. The CDR3 DNA follows: TGTGCCAGCAGCAAAACCAGGGGGGATGGCTACACCTTC. Translating gives CASSKTRGDGYTF.

J is TRBJ1-2 and V is TRBV7-9; D not certain. CDR1 and CDR2 (germline): SEHNR, FQNEAQ (reference sequence). The CDR3 is 14 amino acids. V was clipped by 0 bases and J by 8 bases, with 13 bases between them. The CDR3 protein is CASSLALSSGGYTF. The DNA for the CDR3 is TGTGCCAGCAGCTTAGCGCTGAGCTCGGGGGGCTACACCTTC.

This clone was detected a few times. The chain recombines TRBV5-6 with TRBJ2-4; D gene ambiguous. V lost 2 bases and J 1 base, leaving 10 bases between the germline ends. The germline V gene encodes CDR1 SGHDT and CDR2 YYEEEE. The CDR3 is 15 residues long. CDR3 loop: CASSFWAAAKNIQYF. CDR3 nucleotides: TGTGCCAGCAGCTTTTGGGCAGCCGCCAAAAACATTCAGTACTTC.

The genes are TRBV6-5 and TRBJ1-1; D call uncertain. The CDR3 has 15 amino acids. Germline assignment: CDR1 MNHEY and CDR2 SVGAGI. The V gene lost 1 base and the J gene lost 1 base, with 10 bases spanning the gap. The CDR3 coding sequence is TGTGCCAGCAGTTACTTTTCCGAGGGGAACACTGAAGCTTTCTTT. Protein sequence: CASSYFSEGNTEAFF.

V gene TRBV7-2 combines with J gene TRBJ2-3; TRBD1 might be the D (6 bases). The V gene's germline CDR1 is SGHTA and CDR2 FQGNSA. The CDR3 contains 14 residues. V gave up 0 bases and J gave up 2 bases, with 6 bases separating them. CDR3 residues: CASSLAGHTDTQYF. CDR3 nucleotide sequence: TGTGCCAGCAGCTTAGCGGGACACACAGATACGCAGTATTTT.

CDR3 nucleotides: TGTGCCAGCAGCATTACAGGAATAGGCTACACCTTC. Encoded protein: CASSITGIGYTF. This chain connects TRBV7-9 to TRBJ1-2, with D maybe TRBD1 (5 bases). Germline V gene sequence: CDR1 SEHNR, CDR2 FQNEAQ (reference sequence). Trimming took off 5 bases at V and 8 bases at J, with 12 bases between the two ends. CDR3 length equals 12 residues.

The chain recombines TRBV5-1 with TRBJ2-1; tentative D call: TRBD1 (5 bases). Per germline, CDR1 SGHRS and CDR2 YFSETQ. Trimming shortened V by 4 bases and J by 1 base, and 15 bases separated the two germline ends. The CDR3 extends over 16 amino acids. CDR3 bases: TGCGCCAGCAGCCCCAGGGCAGTGGGTTCCTACAATGAGCAGTTCTTC. Translated, it gives CASSPRAVGSYNEQFF.

The J gene is TRBJ1-4, the V gene TRBV4-1; D gene ambiguous. This CDR3 spans 13 amino acids. Trimming took 1 base from V and 7 from J, leaving 7 bases between them. Germline V gene sequence: CDR1 MGHRA, CDR2 YSYEKL. The CDR3 loop reads CASSQAYSEKLFF. The CDR3 nucleotides read TGCGCCAGCAGCCAAGCATACAGTGAAAAACTGTTTTTT.

This clone was counted a few times. This sequence joins TRBV7-6 and TRBJ2-6, with no clear D. The CDR3 sequence is 17 residues long. Germline lookup yields CDR1 SGHVS and CDR2 FNYEAQ. The V and J ends lost 5 bases and 2 bases respectively, with 16 bases between them. The CDR3 coding sequence is TGTGCCAGCAGCGCAATCCCCCCCTATACTGGGGCCAACGTCCTGACTTTC. It yields the protein CASSAIPPYTGANVLTF.

The V call is TRBV7-9, the J call TRBJ2-5, with D unresolved. CDR1 and CDR2 (germline): SEHNR, FQNEAQ (reference sequence). The CDR3 runs to 18 residues. Between the trimmed V and J ends, which lost 2 bases and 3 bases, there was a span of 22 bases. The CDR3 coding sequence is TGTGCCAGCAGCTTAAGACGACCTTTTCGGCCTACCGAAGAGACCCAGTACTTC. Translated, it gives CASSLRRPFRPTEETQYF.

As for this clone: It may be a read error: a sequence one base away is much more abundant. The J gene is TRBJ2-3, the V gene TRBV5-6, with 8 positions matching TRBD2. The V gene end was trimmed by 3 bases and the J gene end by 0 bases; junction bases not matched to a gene: 0. The CDR3 is 14 residues long. In germline, CDR1 is SGHDT, CDR2 YYEEEE. CDR3 protein: CASSWTSSTDTQYF. For the CDR3, the DNA is TGTGCCAGCAGCTGGACTAGCAGCACAGATACGCAGTATTTT.